One T cell receptor (beta chain) is described in this entry. Its target is not known. This sample includes further DNA sequences coding for the same CDR3. This CDR3 comprises 13 residues. The V end lost 6 bases, the J end lost 4 bases, and 12 bases lay between the germline ends. The V gene's germline CDR1 is SQVTM and CDR2 ANQGSEA. At the deep level, the assay was run. Template for every sorted-subset replicate PCR totaled around 200 ng DNA, 30,000 to 35,000 T cell genomes. Clones were sequenced by immunoSEQ multiplex PCR, and TCRdb holds only the in-frame ones, with some missing. The repertoire consists of about 750,000 clones, with about 92% occurring once and the leading ten covering around 24%. The data stem from a study of shared clonotypes between healthy human individuals. Naive CD8 cells, CD45RO-negative and positively selected for CCR7, excluded terminally differentiated effector memory CD45RA+ cells.

The study's findings and limits: Donor clonotype sharing was expected to depend on sequencing depth.

The TCR was taken from a young man in good health. This rearrangement joins TRBV29-1 to TRBJ2-2, with D possibly matching TRBD1 (6 bases). The sample taken for sequencing was naive CD8+ T cells sorted from blood. The CDR3 protein is CSVTGPGTGELFF. The CDR3 DNA sequence: TGCAGCGTAACAGGGCCCGGCACCGGGGAGCTGTTTTTT.